Listed below are T cell receptor beta chains from one sample, sequenced in a study of blood T cell repertoires in COVID-19. Libraries were prepared by immunoSEQ multiplex PCR; TCRdb keeps only in-frame clonotypes and omits some of them. The sample lists roughly 150,000 clones, about four fifths occurring once. Sequencing input: peripheral blood. The receptors come from a woman older than 75 with acute or convalescent COVID-19. Both conserved end residues are trimmed from each CDR3. A D gene is named only where the DNA matches it firmly. Clone size is not always given. Where it is, it says once, few, many or a class for expanded clones.

v_call: TRBV5-1
clone_size: .
j_call: TRBJ2-7
d_call: .
cdr3_aa: ASSFGGIYEQY

v_call: TRBV19
clone_size: .
j_call: TRBJ1-4
d_call: .
cdr3_aa: ASSQQDKFEKLF

v_call: TRBV5-1
clone_size: few
j_call: TRBJ2-7
d_call: TRBD1
cdr3_aa: ASSFRTGGMDYEQY

v_call: TRBV19
clone_size: once
j_call: TRBJ1-1
d_call: .
cdr3_aa: ASSYRVTEAF

v_call: TRBV29-1
clone_size: .
j_call: TRBJ2-4
d_call: TRBD1
cdr3_aa: SFHGTGGPLAKNIQY

v_call: TRBV20-1
clone_size: .
j_call: TRBJ1-1
d_call: .
cdr3_aa: SAKDNEAF

v_call: TRBV5-1
clone_size: .
j_call: TRBJ2-1
d_call: .
cdr3_aa: ASSPASSNEQF

v_call: TRBV5-1
clone_size: few
j_call: TRBJ2-3
d_call: .
cdr3_aa: ASSPVRGTDTQY

v_call: TRBV4-1
clone_size: .
j_call: TRBJ1-5
d_call: TRBD1
cdr3_aa: ASSTTGVSPQH

v_call: TRBV28
clone_size: .
j_call: TRBJ1-1
d_call: .
cdr3_aa: ASRLPGRDTEAF

v_call: TRBV11-2
clone_size: .
j_call: TRBJ2-1
d_call: TRBD1
cdr3_aa: ASSQTGTGVSNEQF

v_call: TRBV12-3/TRBV12-4
clone_size: .
j_call: TRBJ1-1
d_call: .
cdr3_aa: ASSVGTHTEAF

v_call: TRBV6-4
clone_size: once
j_call: TRBJ2-2
d_call: .
cdr3_aa: ASSDSIRFRGRHTGELF

v_call: TRBV6-5
clone_size: .
j_call: TRBJ1-4
d_call: .
cdr3_aa: ASSRQRTNEKLF

v_call: TRBV27
clone_size: .
j_call: TRBJ2-7
d_call: .
cdr3_aa: ASSLYNTNYEQY

v_call: TRBV9
clone_size: .
j_call: TRBJ2-7
d_call: .
cdr3_aa: ASSVAGGPTYEQY

v_call: TRBV6-5
clone_size: .
j_call: TRBJ2-7
d_call: TRBD2
cdr3_aa: ASSYSIAGAYEQY

v_call: TRBV29-1
clone_size: .
j_call: TRBJ2-7
d_call: TRBD1
cdr3_aa: SVAPLTGGYEQY

v_call: TRBV7-8
clone_size: few
j_call: TRBJ1-1
d_call: TRBD1
cdr3_aa: ASSSRTGQGPEAF

v_call: TRBV7-8
clone_size: few
j_call: TRBJ2-7
d_call: .
cdr3_aa: ASSSQRAYEQY

v_call: TRBV2
clone_size: .
j_call: TRBJ1-1
d_call: .
cdr3_aa: ASSVREVHTEAF

v_call: TRBV28
clone_size: .
j_call: TRBJ2-1
d_call: TRBD2
cdr3_aa: ASSLRGREF

v_call: TRBV24-1
clone_size: .
j_call: TRBJ2-7
d_call: TRBD2
cdr3_aa: ATSPRGGDEQY

v_call: TRBV5-1
clone_size: .
j_call: TRBJ2-5
d_call: .
cdr3_aa: ASSQTATQETQY

v_call: TRBV28
clone_size: .
j_call: TRBJ2-5
d_call: .
cdr3_aa: ASSFPGSPGTQY

v_call: TRBV5-6
clone_size: .
j_call: TRBJ1-4
d_call: .
cdr3_aa: ASSQQGVNEKLF